This TCR beta chain was documented in a study of cytotoxic CD8 clonotypes in ibrutinib-treated CLL. V lost 4 bases to trimming and J lost 1 base, with 7 bases between them. The CDR3 contains 13 residues. Germline-derived CDR1 and CDR2 are LNHDA and SQIVND (reference sequence). Genomic DNA in an amount of approximately 2.2 micrograms was extracted from cryopreserved PBMCs and used for the preparation of TCR beta libraries. Whole-study findings and limits: Rising at ibrutinib response, clonality subsequently fell back toward baseline at progression.

Clones were read by immunoSEQ multiplex PCR, and TCRdb kept only the in-frame ones, dropping some. The data contain under 200,000 clones, more than 80% of them seen just once; the ten biggest clones take up 4.6%. A word on this clone: Its antigen is still unknown.

The sequence derives from a human donor with chronic lymphocytic leukemia. The source material was PBMCs, sampled after 24 months of ibrutinib treatment. The chain employs TRBV19 and TRBJ1-1; no definite D call. The CDR3 region is CASSSMQNTEAFF. The CDR3 DNA reads TGTGCCAGTAGTAGTATGCAGAACACTGAAGCTTTCTTT.